This TCR beta chain emerged from a study of cytomegalovirus exposure and HLA in healthy donors. The CDR3 spans 15 residues. Germline lookup yields CDR1 SSHAT and CDR2 FNYEAQ (reference sequence). The PCR had 60 Vbeta and 13 Jbeta primers. The method was immunoSEQ multiplex PCR; TCRdb's version includes in-frame clones alone and lacks a portion of them. The sample records about 170,000 clones, approximately 78% being singletons. Points on this clone: The junction does not match germline at one end; this may be a read error.

This chain connects TRBV7-7 to TRBJ2-7; a weak D match, TRBD2 (5 bases). The TCR sequence derives from a girl aged 2 to 10 in good health and CMV-seropositive. The sample was PBMCs. The CDR3 here is CASSLEASPPYEQYF. CDR3 nucleotide sequence: TGTGCTAGCAGCTTAGAGGCTAGCCCTCCCTACGAGCAGTACTTC.